This record concerns one TCR beta chain sequence. The entry originates in a study of control samples from healthy donors and cancer patients. The CDR3 covers 13 residues. The V end was cut by 5 bases, the J end by 6 bases, with 14 bases between. Germline lookup yields CDR1 MGHRA and CDR2 YSYEKL. Profiled with immunoSEQ multiplex PCR; TCRdb holds only in-frame clones, not every one. The data show roughly 92,000 clones, about 86% seen once. The sequenced sample consisted of blood. The V and J genes are TRBV4-1 and TRBJ2-7; D could derive from TRBD1 or TRBD2 (5 bases each). The sequence was obtained from a woman aged 50 to 65 in good health. The CDR3 protein is CASSFRDGREQYF. CDR3 nucleotide sequence: TGCGCCAGCAGCTTCCGGGACGGGCGCGAGCAGTACTTC.